These 7 T cell receptor beta chains originate from one sample sequenced in a study of Ad26.COV2.S vaccination and SARS-CoV-2 variants. Treatment here: about 20 received Ad26.COV2.S at low or high dose, single or two shots; 5 received placebo; per-sample allocation not given. Each sample was drawn 63 days after the first injection (of vaccine or placebo). Sequencing was performed with immunoSEQ multiplex PCR; in TCRdb, only in-frame clones are kept and a portion is missing. The table has over 450,000 clones, 80% to 90% seen once. This material consisted of peripheral blood, taken in a trial of Ad26.COV2.S vaccine versus placebo. Receptors were obtained from a person between 18 and 60 years old who received the Ad26.COV2.S COVID-19 vaccine or a placebo.

The CDR3 is CASSYRDRYTYEQYF. The DNA of the CDR3 is TGTGCCAGCAGTTACCGGGACAGGTACACCTACGAGCAGTACTTC. The chain couples TRBV27 to TRBJ2-7; TRBD1 matches 8 bases. J lost 2 bases, V lost 4 bases, and 7 bases had no gene match. The CDR3 totals 15 residues. Germline V gene data show CDR1 as MNHEY and CDR2 as SMNVEV (reference sequence).

This clone was detected once. The chain combines TRBV7-6 with TRBJ2-2; 10 bases are shared with TRBD2. Germline assignment: CDR1 SGHVS and CDR2 FNYEAQ. The V segment lost 1 base and the J segment 6 bases; nucleotides outside the gene matches: 5. The CDR3 is 16 residues long. DNA of the CDR3: TGTGCCAGCAGCTTAGTTACCAGCGGGAGGGCCGGGGAGCTGTTTTTT. It specifies CASSLVTSGRAGELFF.

The sample holds a few counts of this clone. The chain carries TRBV2 and TRBJ1-1, with D possibly being TRBD1 (5 bases). CDR3 length: 14 amino acids. CDR1 is SNHLY, CDR2 FYNNEI, per germline. V was pared by 6 bases and J by 4 bases, with 15 bases between. The CDR3, as DNA: TGTGCCAGCAGGGACTCTGGGGGAGGCACTGAAGCTTTCTTT. As protein: CASRDSGGGTEAFF.

J is TRBJ2-7 and V is TRBV12-3 or TRBV12-4; D is perhaps TRBD2 (7 bases). The V gene lost 6 bases and the J gene lost 4 bases, with 13 bases spanning the gap. This CDR3 is 13 amino acids long. Here the CDR3 reads CASRRGAEYEQYF. Here the CDR3 DNA reads TGTGCCAGCAGACGGGGGGCGGAGTACGAGCAGTACTTC.

This chain links TRBV21-1 with TRBJ1-4; TRBD1 is taken as the D call from the table, unchecked against the DNA. TRBV21-1 is deemed a pseudogene. This CDR3 comprises 16 residues. CDR3 DNA: TGTGCCAGCAGCACGCATCCCGGGACAGTTAATGAAAAACTGTTTTTT. This gives the protein CASSTHPGTVNEKLFF.

This clone was observed a handful of times. The chain is built from TRBV4-3 and TRBJ2-1; TRBD2 matches at 8 bases. CDR1 and CDR2 from the germline V gene are LGHNA and YSLEER. This CDR3 has 15 residues. With 4 bases clipped from V and 8 bases from J, the junction kept 10 bases outside the gene matches. CDR3 bases: TGCGCCAGCAGCCGCTTGGGACTAGACGTAGATGAGCAGTTCTTC. Encoded protein: CASSRLGLDVDEQFF.

This chain connects TRBV5-8 to TRBJ1-4; tentative D call: TRBD1 (6 bases). This CDR3 spans 15 amino acids. The V gene's germline CDR1 is SGHTS and CDR2 YDEGEE. V was cut by 1 base and J by 4 bases, with 11 bases left in between. The CDR3 DNA sequence: TGTGCCAGCAGCTTGTTGTGGGGGCGTAATGAAAAACTGTTTTTT. Encoded protein: CASSLLWGRNEKLFF.